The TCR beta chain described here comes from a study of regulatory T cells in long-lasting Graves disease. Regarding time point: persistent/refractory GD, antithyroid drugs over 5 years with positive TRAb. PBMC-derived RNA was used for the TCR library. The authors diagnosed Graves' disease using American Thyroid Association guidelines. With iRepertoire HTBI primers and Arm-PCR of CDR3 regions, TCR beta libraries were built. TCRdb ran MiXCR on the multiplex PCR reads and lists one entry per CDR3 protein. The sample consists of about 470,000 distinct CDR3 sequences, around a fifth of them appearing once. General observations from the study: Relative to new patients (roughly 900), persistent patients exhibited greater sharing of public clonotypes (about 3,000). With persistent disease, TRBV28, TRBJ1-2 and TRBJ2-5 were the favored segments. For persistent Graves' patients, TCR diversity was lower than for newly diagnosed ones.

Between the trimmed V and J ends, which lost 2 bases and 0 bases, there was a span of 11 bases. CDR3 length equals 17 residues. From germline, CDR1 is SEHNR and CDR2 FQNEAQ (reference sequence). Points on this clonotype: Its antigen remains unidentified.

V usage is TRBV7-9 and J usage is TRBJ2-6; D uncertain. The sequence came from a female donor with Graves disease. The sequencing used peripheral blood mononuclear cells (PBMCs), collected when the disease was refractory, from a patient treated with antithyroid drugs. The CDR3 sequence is CASSLIVSSSGANVLTF. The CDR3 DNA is TGTGCCAGCAGCTTAATAGTGTCCAGCTCTGGGGCCAACGTCCTGACTTTC.